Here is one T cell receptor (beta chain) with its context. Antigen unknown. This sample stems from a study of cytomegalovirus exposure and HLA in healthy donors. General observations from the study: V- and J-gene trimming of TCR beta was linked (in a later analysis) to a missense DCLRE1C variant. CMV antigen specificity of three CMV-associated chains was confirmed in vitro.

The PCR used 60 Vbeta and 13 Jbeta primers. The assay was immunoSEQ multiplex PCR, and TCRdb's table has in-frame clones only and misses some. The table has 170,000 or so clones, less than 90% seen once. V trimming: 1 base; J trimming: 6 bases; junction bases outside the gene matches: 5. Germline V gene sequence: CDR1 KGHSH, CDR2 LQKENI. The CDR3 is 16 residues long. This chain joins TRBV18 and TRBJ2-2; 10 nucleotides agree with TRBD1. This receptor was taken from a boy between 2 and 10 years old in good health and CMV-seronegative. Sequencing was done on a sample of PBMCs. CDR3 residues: CASSPRDRGQSGELFF. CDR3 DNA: TGTGCCAGCTCACCACGAGACAGGGGGCAGTCCGGGGAGCTGTTTTTT.